This T cell receptor beta chain was captured in a study of blood T cells in healthy people across ages. Aged about 6 to 100, donors were systemically healthy Caucasians from Russia. The germline CDR1 and CDR2 sequences are SQVTM and ANQGSEA. This CDR3 contains 12 residues. Together with a sample-barcoded 5' primer, a J-beta primer mix was included in a second PCR lasting roughly 6 to 12 cycles. TCRdb re-analysed the 5' RACE reads in MiXCR, keeping a single row per CDR3 protein. Counted here are roughly 680,000 distinct CDR3 sequences, 45% to 60% occurring once; the ten biggest clones make up approximately 12%.

The sample comprised blood. The rearrangement joins TRBV29-1 to TRBJ2-4; tentative D call: TRBD1 (6 bases). Near its end, the DNA agrees better with TRBJ2-7, so the J call may be wrong. This TCR derives from a woman older than 75 in good health. DNA for the CDR3: TGCAGCGTTGAACTAGGGGGTAACGAGCAGTACTTC. This gives the protein CSVELGGNEQYF.